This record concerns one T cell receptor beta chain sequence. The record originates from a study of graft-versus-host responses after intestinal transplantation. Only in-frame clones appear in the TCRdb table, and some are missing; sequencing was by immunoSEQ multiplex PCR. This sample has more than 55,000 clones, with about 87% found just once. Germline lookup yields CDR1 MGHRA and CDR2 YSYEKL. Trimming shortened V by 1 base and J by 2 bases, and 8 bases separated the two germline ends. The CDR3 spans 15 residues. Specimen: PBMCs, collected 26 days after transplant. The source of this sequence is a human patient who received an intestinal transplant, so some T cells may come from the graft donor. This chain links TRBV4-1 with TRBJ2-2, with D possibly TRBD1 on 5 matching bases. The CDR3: CASSQGQGNTGELFF. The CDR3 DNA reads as TGCGCCAGCAGCCAAGGGCAGGGAAACACCGGGGAGCTGTTTTTT.